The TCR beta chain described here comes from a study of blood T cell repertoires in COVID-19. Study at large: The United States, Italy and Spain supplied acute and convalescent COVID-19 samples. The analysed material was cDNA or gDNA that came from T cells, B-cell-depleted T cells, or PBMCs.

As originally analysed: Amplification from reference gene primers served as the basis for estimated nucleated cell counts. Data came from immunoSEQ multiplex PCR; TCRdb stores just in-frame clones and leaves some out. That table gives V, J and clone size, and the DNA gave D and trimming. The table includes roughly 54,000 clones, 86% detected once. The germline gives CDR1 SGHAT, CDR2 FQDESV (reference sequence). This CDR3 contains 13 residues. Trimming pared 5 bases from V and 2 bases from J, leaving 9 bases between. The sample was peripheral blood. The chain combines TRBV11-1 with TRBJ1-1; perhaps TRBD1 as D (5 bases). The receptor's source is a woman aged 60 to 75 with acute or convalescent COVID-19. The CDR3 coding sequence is TGTGCCAGCAGCGCAACAGGCAACACTGAAGCTTTCTTT. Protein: CASSATGNTEAFF.